This TCR beta chain was documented in a study of T cell responses to AZD1222 COVID-19 vaccine. Clones were sequenced by immunoSEQ multiplex PCR, and TCRdb holds only the in-frame ones, with some missing. Of roughly 200,000 clones in the sample, about 92% were seen once. V lost 5 bases and J lost 7, with 9 bases in between. In germline, CDR1 is SGHTA, CDR2 FQGNSA. The CDR3 has 12 residues. Findings and caveats of the study: Distributed over spike, vaccine-associated CD4 TCRs predominated at 160-218 and 743-854.

This clone is a singleton in its sample. Its antigen is unidentified. The V gene is TRBV7-2, the J gene TRBJ1-5; the D is unclear. The sequences come from peripheral blood, collected on day 0 of MenACWY control vaccination. This receptor was taken from an adult in good health. The CDR3 nucleotides read TGTGCCAGCAGCCACACCGAGCAGCCCCAGCATTTT. This translates into CASSHTEQPQHF.